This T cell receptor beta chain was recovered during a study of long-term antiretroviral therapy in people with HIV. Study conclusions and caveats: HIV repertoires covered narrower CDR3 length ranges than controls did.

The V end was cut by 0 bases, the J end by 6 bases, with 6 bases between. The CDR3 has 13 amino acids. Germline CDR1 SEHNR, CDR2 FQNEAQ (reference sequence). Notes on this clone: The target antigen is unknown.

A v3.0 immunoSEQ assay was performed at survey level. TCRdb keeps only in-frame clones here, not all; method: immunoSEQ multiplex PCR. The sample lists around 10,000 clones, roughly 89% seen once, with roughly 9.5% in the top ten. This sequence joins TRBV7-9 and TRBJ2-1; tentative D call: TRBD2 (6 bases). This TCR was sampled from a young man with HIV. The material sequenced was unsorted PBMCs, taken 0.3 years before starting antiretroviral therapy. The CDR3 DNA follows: TGTGCCAGCAGCTTAGCGGGGGGCAATGAGCAGTTCTTC. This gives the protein CASSLAGGNEQFF. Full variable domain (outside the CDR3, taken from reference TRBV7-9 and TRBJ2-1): DTGVSQNPRHKITKRGQNVTFRCDPISEHNRLYWYRQTLGQGPEFLTYFQNEAQLEKSRLLSDRFSAERPKGSFSTLEIQRTEQGDSAMYLCASSLAGGNEQFFGPGTRLTVL.